Listed below are T cell receptor beta chains from one sample, sequenced in a study of beta chain features in type 1 diabetes. The data were produced by immunoSEQ multiplex PCR, yet TCRdb's version contains in-frame clones alone and is incomplete. The sample consists of roughly 700,000 clones, roughly 13% of them appearing once. Sequencing was performed on naive CD4+ T cells from blood. Receptor source: a young man with type 1 diabetes. Each CDR3 is given with its conserved first and last residue. The order of the fields is J gene, clone size, V gene, D gene, CDR3 DNA, CDR3 protein. The D gene is left open where the match is weak. Some rows have no size entry. The others give once, few or many, or a class for an expanded clone.

J: TRBJ1-5
size: .
V: TRBV30
D: .
DNA: TGTGCCTGGAGTTCTGGGGGCCGGGCTTCTCAGCCCCAGCATTTT
CDR3: CAWSSGGRASQPQHF

J: TRBJ1-1
size: few
V: TRBV30
D: .
DNA: TGTGCCTGGATTACTCAGAGCATGAACACTGAAGCTTTCTTT
CDR3: CAWITQSMNTEAFF

J: TRBJ2-1
size: few
V: TRBV19
D: .
DNA: TGTGCCAGTAAGGAAGACAGCTACAATGAGCAGTTCTTC
CDR3: CASKEDSYNEQFF

J: TRBJ1-5
size: .
V: TRBV30
D: .
DNA: TGTGCCTGGAGTTCGCCTGGGGAGCCCCAGCATTTT
CDR3: CAWSSPGEPQHF

J: TRBJ1-3
size: .
V: TRBV7-9
D: .
DNA: TGTGCCAGCAGCTTAGCGTTGCGAGGGGACTCTGGAAACACCATATATTTT
CDR3: CASSLALRGDSGNTIYF

J: TRBJ1-3
size: few
V: TRBV10-3
D: .
DNA: TGTGCCATCAGTGAGAGAACAGGGCTAACTGGAAACACCATATATTTT
CDR3: CAISERTGLTGNTIYF

J: TRBJ1-2
size: few
V: TRBV30
D: .
DNA: TGTGCCTGGTGGGAGGGGAATGGCTACACCTTC
CDR3: CAWWEGNGYTF

J: TRBJ1-1
size: .
V: TRBV7-9
D: .
DNA: TGTGCCAGCACCTCCCAGAGCACTGAAGCTTTCTTT
CDR3: CASTSQSTEAFF

J: TRBJ1-2
size: .
V: TRBV30
D: TRBD1
DNA: TGTGCCTCCTCATTGGACAGGGGGATGCGGGGCTATGGCTACACCTTC
CDR3: CASSLDRGMRGYGYTF

J: TRBJ2-4
size: few
V: TRBV28
D: .
DNA: TGTGCCAGCAACAGGGAAGGAAACATTCAGTACTTC
CDR3: CASNREGNIQYF

J: TRBJ2-7
size: few
V: TRBV6-5
D: .
DNA: TGTGCCAGCAGTCGCTCAGCCACGTATGCATACGAGCAGTACTTC
CDR3: CASSRSATYAYEQYF

J: TRBJ2-5
size: .
V: TRBV2
D: .
DNA: TGTGCCAGCACCCGAGACAGGGAGGGCCAAGAGACCCAGTACTTC
CDR3: CASTRDREGQETQYF

J: TRBJ2-7
size: .
V: TRBV5-4
D: .
DNA: TGTGCCAGCAGCTTGGGACAGCCTGTCTCCTACGAGCAGTACTTC
CDR3: CASSLGQPVSYEQYF

J: TRBJ2-7
size: .
V: TRBV6-5
D: .
DNA: TGTGCCAGCAGTTACAGAGGGGGCTCCTACGAGCAGTACTTC
CDR3: CASSYRGGSYEQYF

J: TRBJ2-5
size: few
V: TRBV7-2
D: .
DNA: TGTGCCAGCAGCTTACTTATACAAGAGACCCAGTACTTC
CDR3: CASSLLIQETQYF

J: TRBJ1-6
size: few
V: TRBV5-4
D: .
DNA: TGTGCCAGCAGCTTGGAACAGCTCAATTCACCCCTCCACTTT
CDR3: CASSLEQLNSPLHF

J: TRBJ2-1
size: .
V: TRBV6-5
D: .
DNA: TGTGCCAGCAGTTACACCGGACAGATAGAGCAGTTCTTC
CDR3: CASSYTGQIEQFF

J: TRBJ1-6
size: few
V: TRBV18
D: .
DNA: TGTGCCAGCTCACCACGTGATACAGAGGCTCCCCTCCACTTT
CDR3: CASSPRDTEAPLHF

J: TRBJ2-7
size: few
V: TRBV30
D: .
DNA: TGTGCCTGCGGGTTGAACGAGCAGTACTTC
CDR3: CACGLNEQYF

J: TRBJ1-1
size: .
V: TRBV6-5
D: .
DNA: TGTGCCAGCAGGCAACAGATGAACACTGAAGCTTTCTTT
CDR3: CASRQQMNTEAFF

J: TRBJ2-7
size: .
V: TRBV5-6
D: TRBD1
DNA: TGTGCCAGCAGCTACGGGACAGCCAGATCCTACGAGCAGTACTTC
CDR3: CASSYGTARSYEQYF

J: TRBJ2-1
size: .
V: TRBV19
D: .
DNA: TGTGCCAGCTCATTGGGGGGACTGGGGTACAATGAGCAGTTCTTC
CDR3: CASSLGGLGYNEQFF

J: TRBJ1-5
size: .
V: TRBV12-5
D: .
DNA: TGTGCTAGTGGTTTGTCGGGCAATCAGCCCCAGCATTTT
CDR3: CASGLSGNQPQHF

J: TRBJ2-7
size: few
V: TRBV27
D: .
DNA: TGTGCCAGCAGTTCGCGACCCGCCTACGAGCAGTACTTC
CDR3: CASSSRPAYEQYF

J: TRBJ2-7
size: .
V: TRBV5-1
D: TRBD1
DNA: TGCGCCAGCAGCTGGCGGACAGGGGCGGACGAGCAGTACTTC
CDR3: CASSWRTGADEQYF

J: TRBJ1-5
size: few
V: TRBV12-5
D: .
DNA: TGTGCTAGTGGTTTGGGACAGCGCAATCAGCCCCAGCATTTT
CDR3: CASGLGQRNQPQHF

J: TRBJ2-6
size: .
V: TRBV7-7
D: .
DNA: TGTGCTAGCAGCTTAGGTGGAGCTGGGGCCAACGTCCTGACTTTC
CDR3: CASSLGGAGANVLTF

J: TRBJ2-5
size: few
V: TRBV18
D: .
DNA: TGTGCCAGCTCACCTGGGTTGCAAGAGACCCAGTACTTC
CDR3: CASSPGLQETQYF

J: TRBJ2-5
size: few
V: TRBV30
D: TRBD2
DNA: TGTGCCTGGAGATGGGGGGGAAGGAAAGAGACCCAGTACTTC
CDR3: CAWRWGGRKETQYF

J: TRBJ1-5
size: few
V: TRBV4-1
D: .
DNA: TGCGCCAGCAGCCAAGCCCGGGGGGAGAGACCTAATCAGCCCCAGCATTTT
CDR3: CASSQARGERPNQPQHF

J: TRBJ1-6
size: once
V: TRBV2
D: .
DNA: TGTGCCAGCAGTGCCGACCCGGATTCACCCCTCCACTTT
CDR3: CASSADPDSPLHF

J: TRBJ1-4
size: .
V: TRBV18
D: .
DNA: TGTGCCAGCTCAAACTATATGTCCACGGAGGATGAAAAACTGTTTTTT
CDR3: CASSNYMSTEDEKLFF

J: TRBJ1-1
size: few
V: TRBV27
D: .
DNA: TGTGCCAGCAGTTTATTCACCCTCGGTGAAGCTTTCTTT
CDR3: CASSLFTLGEAFF

J: TRBJ2-1
size: few
V: TRBV7-8
D: .
DNA: TGTGCCAGCAGCTTAGAAGCCAGGGTTAGGCCTGAGCAGTTCTTC
CDR3: CASSLEARVRPEQFF

J: TRBJ2-5
size: .
V: TRBV5-1
D: .
DNA: TGCGCCAGCAGCTTGGGTGGCGTTGGAGAGACCCAGTACTTC
CDR3: CASSLGGVGETQYF

J: TRBJ1-1
size: .
V: TRBV4-1
D: .
DNA: TGCGCCAGCAGCCGAGAGTGGGACACTGAAGCTTTCTTT
CDR3: CASSREWDTEAFF

J: TRBJ2-6
size: .
V: TRBV9
D: .
DNA: TGTGCCAGCAGCGCGCAGAGCTCTGGGGCCAACGTCCTGACTTTC
CDR3: CASSAQSSGANVLTF

J: TRBJ1-6
size: .
V: TRBV10-3
D: .
DNA: TGTGCCGCCGGCGGGGGGTCTAATTCACCCCTCCACTTT
CDR3: CAAGGGSNSPLHF

J: TRBJ1-1
size: few
V: TRBV28
D: .
DNA: TGTGCCAGCAGTGTGTCTAGGGGAGTAGTATCTGAAGCTTTCTTT
CDR3: CASSVSRGVVSEAFF

J: TRBJ1-4
size: few
V: TRBV28
D: .
DNA: TGTGCCAGCAGGCGACAGTTCGGGATTAATGAAAAACTGTTTTTT
CDR3: CASRRQFGINEKLFF

J: TRBJ2-1
size: .
V: TRBV6-1
D: TRBD2
DNA: TGTGCCAGCAACCAGCGGGGGAACAATGAGCAGTTCTTC
CDR3: CASNQRGNNEQFF

J: TRBJ2-5
size: few
V: TRBV19
D: .
DNA: TGTGCCAGTAGTCCCCTCCCCCCTCAACGGGGGTACCAAGAGACCCAGTACTTC
CDR3: CASSPLPPQRGYQETQYF

J: TRBJ2-3
size: few
V: TRBV6-5
D: .
DNA: TGTGCCAGCAGTTACTCACAAGATACGCAGTATTTT
CDR3: CASSYSQDTQYF

J: TRBJ1-1
size: .
V: TRBV10-3
D: TRBD1
DNA: TGTGCCATCAGTACCGGGACAGGATCGGCTGAAGCTTTCTTT
CDR3: CAISTGTGSAEAFF

J: TRBJ2-6
size: few
V: TRBV5-1
D: .
DNA: TGCGCCAGCACCGCAGGGTATGGGGCCAACGTCCTGACTTTC
CDR3: CASTAGYGANVLTF

J: TRBJ2-3
size: .
V: TRBV13
D: TRBD2
DNA: TGTGCCAGCAGCCTAATACTAGCGGGGTCAGATACGCAGTATTTT
CDR3: CASSLILAGSDTQYF

J: TRBJ2-2
size: .
V: TRBV30
D: .
DNA: TGTGCCTGGAGTGTACGGGGTAGTGTAGCCGGGGAGCTGTTTTTT
CDR3: CAWSVRGSVAGELFF

J: TRBJ1-2
size: few
V: TRBV11-2
D: .
DNA: TGTGCCAGCAGCTCCTTGGGGGGCGGCTATGGCTACACCTTC
CDR3: CASSSLGGGYGYTF

J: TRBJ1-1
size: .
V: TRBV7-9
D: .
DNA: TGTGCCAGCAGCTTCAGGAGGGAGGAGGGAGCTTTCTTT
CDR3: CASSFRREEGAFF

J: TRBJ2-7
size: few
V: TRBV6-5
D: .
DNA: TGTGCCAGCAGTTACTCTTCCGACAGGACGTACGAGCAGTACTTC
CDR3: CASSYSSDRTYEQYF

J: TRBJ1-3
size: .
V: TRBV9
D: .
DNA: TGTGCCAGCAGCGTAGATATGGAACCCAACTCTGGAAACACCATATATTTT
CDR3: CASSVDMEPNSGNTIYF

J: TRBJ1-5
size: few
V: TRBV30
D: TRBD1
DNA: TGTGCCTGGAGTGTAACTCAGGGGGGTAAGCCCCAGCATTTT
CDR3: CAWSVTQGGKPQHF

J: TRBJ2-3
size: few
V: TRBV5-1
D: .
DNA: TGCGCCAGCAGCTTGGCCCCAGGGACCTCAGATACGCAGTATTTT
CDR3: CASSLAPGTSDTQYF

J: TRBJ1-1
size: few
V: TRBV5-6
D: TRBD1
DNA: TGTGCCAGCAGCTTACAGGGGTTGTACACTGAAGCTTTCTTT
CDR3: CASSLQGLYTEAFF

J: TRBJ1-6
size: few
V: TRBV5-1
D: TRBD1
DNA: TGCGCCAGCAGCTTGGTCGGACAGGGAGAGTCACCCCTCCACTTT
CDR3: CASSLVGQGESPLHF